The clone carrying this T cell receptor (beta chain) was counted only a few times. Its target is unknown. This table comes from immunoSEQ multiplex PCR, and its TCRdb copy is limited to in-frame clones, with some not included. The sample shows about 40,000 clones, more than 60% of them seen only once. ViraFEST assay sequencing came after antigen-specific CD4+ T cells were expanded with viral peptide pools. Following a 10-day culture, CD4+ T cells were purified. Each vaccine recipient was nucleocapsid antibody negative and had no prior SARS-CoV-2 infection. The entry originates in a study of vaccination effects on CD4 cells after COVID-19. The study's findings and limits: The study enrolled few convalescent patients and sampled no early post-infection timepoints.

The germline V gene has CDR1 LNHDA and CDR2 SQIVND (reference sequence). This CDR3 contains 15 residues. The junction had 8 bases not matched to a gene; V was cut back by 4 bases and J by 3 bases. Source: CD4+ T cells from PBMCs cultured with SARS-CoV-2 spike peptides, taken before COVID-19 vaccination. This receptor was obtained from a human donor who received a COVID-19 vaccine. The chain links TRBV19 to TRBJ2-7, with TRBD2 identical over 8 bases. CDR3 sequence reads: CASSTTSVDDYEQYF. The CDR3 DNA reads TGTGCCAGTAGTACGACTAGCGTGGATGACTACGAGCAGTACTTC.